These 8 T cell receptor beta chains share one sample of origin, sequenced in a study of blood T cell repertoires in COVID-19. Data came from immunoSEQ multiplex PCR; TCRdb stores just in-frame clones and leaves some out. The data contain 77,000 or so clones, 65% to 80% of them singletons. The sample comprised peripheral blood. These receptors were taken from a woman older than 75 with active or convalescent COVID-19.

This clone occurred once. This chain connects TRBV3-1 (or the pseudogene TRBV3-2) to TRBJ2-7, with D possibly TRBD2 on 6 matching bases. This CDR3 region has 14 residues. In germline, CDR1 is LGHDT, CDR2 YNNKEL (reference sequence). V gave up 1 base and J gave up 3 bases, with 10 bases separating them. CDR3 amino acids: CASSQGPTSYEQYF. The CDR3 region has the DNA TGTGCCAGCAGCCAAGGACCGACTAGCTACGAGCAGTACTTC.

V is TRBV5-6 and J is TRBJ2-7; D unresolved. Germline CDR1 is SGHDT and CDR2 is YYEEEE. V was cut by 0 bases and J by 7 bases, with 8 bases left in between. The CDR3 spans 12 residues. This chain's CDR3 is CASSLGHLEQYF. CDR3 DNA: TGTGCCAGCAGCTTGGGACACCTTGAGCAGTACTTC.

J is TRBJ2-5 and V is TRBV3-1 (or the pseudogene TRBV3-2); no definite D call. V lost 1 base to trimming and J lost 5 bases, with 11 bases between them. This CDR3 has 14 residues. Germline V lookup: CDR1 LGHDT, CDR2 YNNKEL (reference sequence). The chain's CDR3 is CASSQGHVVETQYF. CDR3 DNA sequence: TGTGCCAGCAGCCAAGGGCACGTGGTGGAGACCCAGTACTTC.

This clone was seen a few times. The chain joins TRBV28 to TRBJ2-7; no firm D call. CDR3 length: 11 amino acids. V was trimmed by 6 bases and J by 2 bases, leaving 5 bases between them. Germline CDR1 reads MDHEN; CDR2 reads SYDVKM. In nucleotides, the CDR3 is TGTGCCAGCAGCCCTGCCTACGAGCAGTACTTC. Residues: CASSPAYEQYF.

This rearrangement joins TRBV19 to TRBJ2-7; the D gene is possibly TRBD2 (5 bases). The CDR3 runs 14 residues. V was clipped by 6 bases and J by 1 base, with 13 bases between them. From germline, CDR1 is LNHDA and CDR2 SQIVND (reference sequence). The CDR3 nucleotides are TGTGCCAGTAGCCGACAAAGAGGGTCCTACGAGCAGTACTTC. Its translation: CASSRQRGSYEQYF.

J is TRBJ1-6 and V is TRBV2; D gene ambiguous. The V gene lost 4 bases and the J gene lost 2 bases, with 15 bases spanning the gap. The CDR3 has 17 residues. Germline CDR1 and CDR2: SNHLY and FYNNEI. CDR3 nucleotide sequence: TGTGCCAGCAGTGCCCCTCCCAACGCGGCCTATAATTCACCCCTCCACTTT. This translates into CASSAPPNAAYNSPLHF.

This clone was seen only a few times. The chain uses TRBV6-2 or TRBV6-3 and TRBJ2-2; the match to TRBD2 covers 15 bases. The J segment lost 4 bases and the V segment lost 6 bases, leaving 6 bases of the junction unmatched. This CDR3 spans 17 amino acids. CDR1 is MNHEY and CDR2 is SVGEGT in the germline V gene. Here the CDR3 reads CASSRTSGGARTGELFF. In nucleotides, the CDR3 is TGTGCCAGCAGCCGGACTAGCGGGGGGGCGCGCACCGGGGAGCTGTTTTTT.

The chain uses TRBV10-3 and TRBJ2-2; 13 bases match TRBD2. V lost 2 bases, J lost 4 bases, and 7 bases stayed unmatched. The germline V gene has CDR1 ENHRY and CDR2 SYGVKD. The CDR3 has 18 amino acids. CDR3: CAISETSGGASSTGELFF. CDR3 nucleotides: TGTGCCATCAGTGAGACTAGCGGGGGGGCCAGTAGCACCGGGGAGCTGTTTTTT.